This T cell receptor beta chain emerged from a study of blood T cell repertoires in COVID-19. Study at large: Spain, Italy and the United States supplied samples that represented acute and convalescent COVID-19.

V lost 4 bases and J 5 bases, leaving 8 bases between the germline ends. This CDR3 contains 13 residues. Looked up from germline, CDR1 is KGHSH and CDR2 is LQKENI. Study processing details: Researchers report that nucleated cell counts were estimated from reference gene primer amplification. Only in-frame clones appear in the TCRdb table, and some are missing; sequencing was by immunoSEQ multiplex PCR. V and J calls and clone size are copied from that table; D and trimming were computed from the DNA. The data contain under 100,000 clones, around 85% of them singletons. Sequencing was performed on peripheral blood. The chain combines TRBV18 with TRBJ1-4; D remains unclear. The clonotype was recovered from a man older than 75 with active or convalescent COVID-19. DNA for the CDR3: TGTGCCAGCTCACTTTTAGAGAATGAAAAACTGTTTTTT. Protein product: CASSLLENEKLFF.